Each of the 24 T cell receptor beta chains below was sequenced from the same sample in a study of T cells in localized non-small cell lung cancer. Sequenced by immunoSEQ multiplex PCR; TCRdb stores in-frame clones only, minus some. Here the sample spans approximately 21,000 clones, 70% to 90% being singletons. The sample consisted of peripheral blood mononuclear cells, taken before any cancer treatment. These TCRs come from a male donor aged 60 or older with stage II lung adenocarcinoma.

The chain employs TRBV7-9 and TRBJ1-2; perhaps TRBD1 as D (5 bases). V lost 6 bases, J lost 4 bases, and 21 bases lay in between. The CDR3 loop spans 16 amino acids. The germline gives CDR1 SEHNR, CDR2 FQNEAQ (reference sequence). The CDR3 DNA reads TGTGCCAGCAGTCCAGGGTCCTGGATACCCCTCTATGGCTACACCTTC. This sequence encodes CASSPGSWIPLYGYTF.

The DNA of the CDR3 is TGTGCCAGCAGCCATCCGAAGGGGGGGAACTATGGCTACACCTTC. Its protein is CASSHPKGGNYGYTF. The gene calls are TRBV14 and TRBJ1-2; D might be TRBD1 (6 bases). Trimming shortened V by 3 bases and J by 2 bases, and 13 bases separated the two germline ends. The germline CDR1 and CDR2 sequences are SGHDN and FVKESK. The CDR3 is 15 residues long. The full variable domain, its missing parts supplied by reference TRBV14 and TRBJ1-2, is EAGVTQFPSHSVIEKGQTVTLRCDPISGHDNLYWYRRVMGKEIKFLLHFVKESKQDESGMPNNRFLAERTGGTYSTLKVQPAELEDSGVYFCASSHPKGGNYGYTFGSGTRLTVV.

The chain combines TRBV2 with TRBJ2-2; the match to TRBD1 covers 7 bases. The CDR3 runs 15 residues. CDR1 SNHLY and CDR2 FYNNEI come from the germline V gene. V shed 6 bases and J 0 bases; nucleotides not matched to a gene: 4. This chain's CDR3 is CASSRQGTNTGELFF. CDR3 sequence (DNA): TGTGCCAGCAGCAGACAGGGAACGAACACCGGGGAGCTGTTTTTT.

V gene TRBV27 combines with J gene TRBJ2-2; D is uncertain. The CDR3 loop spans 14 amino acids. CDR1 and CDR2 (germline): MNHEY, SMNVEV (reference sequence). V lost 2 bases, J lost 6 bases, and 10 bases lay in between. The CDR3 sequence is CASSLSFQPGELFF. CDR3 sequence (DNA): TGTGCCAGCAGTTTAAGTTTCCAACCCGGGGAGCTGTTTTTT.

V is TRBV5-8 and J is TRBJ1-2, with a weak D call TRBD1 (5 bases). V gave up 0 bases and J gave up 0 bases, with 12 bases separating them. This CDR3 is 16 amino acids long. CDR1 and CDR2 from the germline V gene are SGHTS and YDEGEE. The CDR3 nucleotides are TGTGCCAGCAGCTTGGCAGCAGGGAGGGCTAACTATGGCTACACCTTC. Protein product: CASSLAAGRANYGYTF.

The rearrangement joins TRBV6-1 to TRBJ1-1; a weak D match, TRBD1 (5 bases). The V gene lost 6 bases and the J gene lost 1 base, with 9 bases spanning the gap. The germline V gene has CDR1 MNHNS and CDR2 SASEGT. CDR3 length equals 13 residues. Here the CDR3 reads CASSSDRNTEAFF. The DNA of the CDR3 is TGTGCCAGCAGCTCCGACAGGAACACTGAAGCTTTCTTT.

The V gene is TRBV4-2, the J gene TRBJ2-2; 12 bases match TRBD2. The J segment lost 7 bases and the V segment lost 0 bases, leaving 12 bases of the junction unmatched. Looked up from germline, CDR1 is LGHNA and CDR2 is YNFKEQ. This CDR3 comprises 19 residues. CDR3 coding DNA: TGTGCCAGCAGCCAAGAATCAATAGGACTAGCGGGATTCAGCGGGGAGCTGTTTTTT. Translating it yields CASSQESIGLAGFSGELFF.

This clone was seen a single time. The chain carries TRBV28 and TRBJ1-2; the D is unclear. The germline CDR1 and CDR2 sequences are MDHEN and SYDVKM. Trimming shortened V by 4 bases and J by 3 bases, and 6 bases separated the two germline ends. The CDR3 length is 12 residues. The CDR3 protein is CASSSSYYGYTF. For the CDR3, the DNA is TGTGCCAGCAGTTCTAGTTACTATGGCTACACCTTC.

This chain links TRBV29-1 with TRBJ2-3; D remains ambiguous. The CDR3 has 10 amino acids. Trimming took off 7 bases at V and 2 bases at J, with 4 bases between the two ends. Looked up from germline, CDR1 is SQVTM and CDR2 is ANQGSEA. CDR3 residues: CSAYTDTQYF. In nucleotides, the CDR3 is TGCAGCGCCTACACAGATACGCAGTATTTT.

V is TRBV7-9 and J is TRBJ2-7; D is undetermined. V was pared by 4 bases and J by 2 bases, with 12 bases between. The CDR3 loop spans 14 amino acids. CDR1 SEHNR and CDR2 FQNEAQ come from the germline V gene (reference sequence). This CDR3 is CASSWPEAAYEQYF. The CDR3 bases are TGTGCCAGCAGCTGGCCTGAGGCAGCCTACGAGCAGTACTTC.

This chain links TRBV6-1 with TRBJ2-7, with D possibly matching TRBD2 (5 bases). The CDR3 contains 12 residues. The V gene lost 5 bases and the J gene lost 7 bases, with 12 bases spanning the gap. Per germline, CDR1 MNHNS and CDR2 SASEGT. CDR3 DNA: TGTGCCAGCAGTCGGGCCTCGGGGGAGCAGTACTTC. This translates into CASSRASGEQYF.

The chain combines TRBV28 with TRBJ2-5; TRBD1 aligns across 7 bases. Per germline, CDR1 MDHEN and CDR2 SYDVKM. This CDR3 has 15 amino acids. J was trimmed by 5 bases and V by 5 bases; bases with no gene match: 11. In DNA, the CDR3 is TGTGCCAGCAGTCTTAAGACAGGGATTAGGGAGACCCAGTACTTC. Protein: CASSLKTGIRETQYF.

The V and J genes are TRBV5-4 and TRBJ2-7; possibly TRBD1 for D (6 bases). V was clipped by 1 base and J by 5 bases, with 16 bases between them. CDR1 is SGHNT and CDR2 is YYREEE in the germline V gene (reference sequence). The CDR3 totals 15 residues. The CDR3 is CASSLRDQGINEQYF. The CDR3 DNA reads as TGTGCCAGCAGCTTGAGGGACCAGGGGATCAACGAGCAGTACTTC.

The genes are TRBV19 and TRBJ2-1; TRBD1 agrees at 9 bases. This CDR3 spans 16 amino acids. Germline V gene sequence: CDR1 LNHDA, CDR2 SQIVND (reference sequence). V lost 5 bases to trimming and J lost 6 bases; unmatched junction nucleotides: 11. CDR3 DNA sequence: TGTGCCAGTAGTTTTCCTCCTCGACAGGGGGGCAATGAGCAGTTCTTC. Protein sequence: CASSFPPRQGGNEQFF.

This rearrangement joins TRBV5-1 to TRBJ2-6, with 7 bases fitting TRBD2. The CDR3 has 18 amino acids. The trim removed 0 bases at V and 0 bases at J, leaving 6 bases unmatched. CDR1 and CDR2 from the germline V gene are SGHRS and YFSETQ. The CDR3 is CASSLDAGVPSGANVLTF. The CDR3 DNA follows: TGCGCCAGCAGCTTGGATGCGGGAGTCCCCTCTGGGGCCAACGTCCTGACTTTC.

The DNA of the CDR3 is TGTGCCAGCAAATCAGGCGGCAGGAAAGCTTTCTTT. Its translation: CASKSGGRKAFF. This sequence joins TRBV14 and TRBJ1-1, with unresolved D. Per germline, CDR1 SGHDN and CDR2 FVKESK. Trimming pared 7 bases from V and 9 bases from J, leaving 15 bases between. The CDR3 extends over 12 amino acids.

This chain connects TRBV25-1 to TRBJ2-1; TRBD2 might be the D (6 bases). Germline V gives CDR1 MGHDK, CDR2 SYGVNS. V lost 7 bases and J lost 9, with 10 bases in between. The CDR3 length is 11 residues. The CDR3: CASTRGTEQFF. As DNA, the CDR3 is TGTGCCAGCACTCGGGGGACTGAGCAGTTCTTC. Variable domain in full (rest from reference TRBV25-1 and TRBJ2-1): EADIYQTPRYLVIGTGKKITLECSQTMGHDKMYWYQQDPGMELHLIHYSYGVNSTEKGDLSSESTVSRIRTEHFPLTLESARPSHTSQYLCASTRGTEQFFGPGTRLTVL.

The genes are TRBV14 and TRBJ2-7; no firm D call. Germline V gene data show CDR1 as SGHDN and CDR2 as FVKESK. The CDR3 runs 11 residues. V was shortened by 5 bases and J by 5 bases, with 7 bases between the two germline ends. The CDR3 sequence: CASSFHHEQYF. The CDR3 coding sequence is TGTGCCAGCAGCTTCCATCACGAGCAGTACTTC. Combining the CDR3 with reference TRBV14 and TRBJ2-7 gives the whole variable domain EAGVTQFPSHSVIEKGQTVTLRCDPISGHDNLYWYRRVMGKEIKFLLHFVKESKQDESGMPNNRFLAERTGGTYSTLKVQPAELEDSGVYFCASSFHHEQYFGPGTRLTVT.

The chain links TRBV14 to TRBJ1-1, with D hard to call. The V and J ends lost 4 bases and 9 bases respectively, with 12 bases between them. Germline V CDR1 and CDR2: SGHDN, FVKESK. The CDR3 has 12 residues. CDR3 coding DNA: TGTGCCAGCAGCCCGCCAGAGGGTCAAGCTTTCTTT. Amino acids: CASSPPEGQAFF.

A word on this clone: At one end the junction does not follow the germline gene, possibly because of a read error. The V gene is TRBV7-7, the J gene TRBJ2-1; D is possibly TRBD1 or TRBD2 (6 bases each). This CDR3 has 14 amino acids. Germline V gene sequence: CDR1 SSHAT, CDR2 FNYEAQ (reference sequence). CDR3 nucleotide sequence: TGTGCTAGCAGCGGTTCTCCGGGGGCGAATGAGCAGTTCTTC. Translated, it gives CASSGSPGANEQFF.

The CDR3 nucleotides are TGCGCCAGCACCGGGGCTAGCGAAACGAACACCGGGGAGCTGTTTTTT. Its protein is CASTGASETNTGELFF. The chain employs TRBV10-2 and TRBJ2-2; TRBD2 is a possible D gene (6 bases). This CDR3 region has 16 residues. The V end was cut by 7 bases, the J end by 0 bases, with 15 bases between. Germline V gene sequence: CDR1 WSHSY, CDR2 SAAADI.

The chain recombines TRBV18 with TRBJ2-5; D call uncertain. V was pared by 0 bases and J by 2 bases, with 7 bases between. CDR3 length equals 14 residues. The germline V gene has CDR1 KGHSH and CDR2 LQKENI. This chain's CDR3 is CASSPPNKQETQYF. As DNA, the CDR3 is TGTGCCAGCTCACCACCGAACAAGCAAGAGACCCAGTACTTC.

The chain recombines TRBV28 with TRBJ1-1; D gene ambiguous. V dropped 7 bases and J dropped 7 bases, with 16 bases sitting between them. The germline gives CDR1 MDHEN, CDR2 SYDVKM. This CDR3 is 13 amino acids long. CDR3 sequence: CASTDLPPYEAFF. As DNA, the CDR3 is TGTGCCAGCACGGACCTACCCCCTTATGAAGCTTTCTTT.

V usage is TRBV29-1 and J usage is TRBJ2-7, with D possibly being TRBD2 (6 bases). Germline CDR1 and CDR2: SQVTM and ANQGSEA. The V end lost 6 bases, the J end lost 6 bases, and 21 bases lay between the germline ends. CDR3 size: 14 residues. CDR3 region: CSVGGVEVGSEQYF. CDR3 in DNA: TGCAGCGTCGGAGGGGTCGAAGTTGGGTCCGAGCAGTACTTC.